The clone carrying this TCR beta chain was detected a few times. The antigen is not known. One end of the junction fails to match germline, which may point to a read error. This sample was included in a study of blood T cells in healthy people across ages. Findings and limits, study-wide: In long-lived donors, naive CD4+ cell counts and diversity exceeded those of aged donors.

Next came a second PCR, run for about 6 to 11 cycles, which used a sample-barcoded 5' primer along with a J-beta primer mix. TCRdb itself ran the 5' RACE reads through MiXCR, one entry per CDR3 protein. The data hold 850,000 or so distinct CDR3 sequences, with about 30% observed a single time. The CDR3 consists of 15 residues. Germline loops: CDR1 SGHTA, CDR2 FQGNSA. Sequenced material: blood. The sequence came from a woman of 80 years or more in good health. The chain combines TRBV7-2 with TRBJ2-3, with D perhaps being TRBD1 or TRBD2 (5 bases each). The CDR3 DNA sequence: TGTGCCAACAGCTCAGTAGAACCTAGCACAGGTACGCAGTATTTT. Translation gives CANSSVEPSTGTQYF.